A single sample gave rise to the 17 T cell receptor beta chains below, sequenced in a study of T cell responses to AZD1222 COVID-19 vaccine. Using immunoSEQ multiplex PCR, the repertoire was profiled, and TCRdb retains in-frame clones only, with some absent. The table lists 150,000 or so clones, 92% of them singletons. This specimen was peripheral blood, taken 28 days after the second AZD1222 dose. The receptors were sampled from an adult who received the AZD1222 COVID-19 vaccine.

The CDR3: CASSLALSPAQHF. CDR3 bases: TGTGCCAGCAGTTTAGCGCTCAGCCCCGCCCAGCATTTT. The V and J genes are TRBV12-3 or TRBV12-4 and TRBJ1-5; D call uncertain. This CDR3 spans 13 amino acids. The ends were cut back, 0 bases at V and 11 bases at J, with 11 bases in the middle.

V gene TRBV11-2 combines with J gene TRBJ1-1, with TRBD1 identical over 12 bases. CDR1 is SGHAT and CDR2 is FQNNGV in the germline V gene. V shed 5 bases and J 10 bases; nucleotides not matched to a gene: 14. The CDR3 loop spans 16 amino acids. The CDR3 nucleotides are TGTGCCAGCAGCCTCGGGACAGGGGGCGCGTCAAATGGAGCTTTCTTT. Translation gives CASSLGTGGASNGAFF. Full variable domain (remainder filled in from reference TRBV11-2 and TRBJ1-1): EAGVAQSPRYKIIEKRQSVAFWCNPISGHATLYWYQQILGQGPKLLIQFQNNGVVDDSQLPKDRFSAERLKGVDSTLKIQPAKLEDSAVYLCASSLGTGGASNGAFFGQGTRLTVV.

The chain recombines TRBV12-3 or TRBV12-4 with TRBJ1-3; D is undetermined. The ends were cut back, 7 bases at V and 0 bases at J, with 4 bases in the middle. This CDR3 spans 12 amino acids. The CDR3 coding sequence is TGTGCCAGCACCCGCTCTGGAAACACCATATATTTT. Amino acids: CASTRSGNTIYF.

The CDR3 here is CASSPHPTTDTQYF. The CDR3 DNA follows: TGTGCCAGCAGCCCCCATCCTACCACAGATACGCAGTATTTT. The genes are TRBV11-2 and TRBJ2-3; D is unclear. V lost 5 bases and J lost 2, with 11 bases in between. The CDR3 loop spans 14 amino acids. The germline V gene has CDR1 SGHAT and CDR2 FQNNGV. Based on the CDR3 plus reference TRBV11-2 and TRBJ2-3, the full variable domain is EAGVAQSPRYKIIEKRQSVAFWCNPISGHATLYWYQQILGQGPKLLIQFQNNGVVDDSQLPKDRFSAERLKGVDSTLKIQPAKLEDSAVYLCASSPHPTTDTQYFGPGTRLTVL.

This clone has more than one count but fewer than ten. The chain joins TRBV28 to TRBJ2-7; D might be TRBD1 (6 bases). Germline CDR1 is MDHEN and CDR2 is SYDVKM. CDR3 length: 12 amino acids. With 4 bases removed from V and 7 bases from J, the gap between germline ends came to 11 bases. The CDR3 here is CASSSTGLEQYF. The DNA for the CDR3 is TGTGCCAGCAGTTCTACAGGGCTTGAGCAGTACTTC.

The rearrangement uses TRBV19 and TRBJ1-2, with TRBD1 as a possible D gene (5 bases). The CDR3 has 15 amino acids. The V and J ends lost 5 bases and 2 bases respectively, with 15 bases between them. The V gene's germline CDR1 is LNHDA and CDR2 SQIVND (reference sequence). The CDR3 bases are TGTGCCAGTAGTTTTACTGGGGGAGGCAACTATGGCTACACCTTC. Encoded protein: CASSFTGGGNYGYTF.

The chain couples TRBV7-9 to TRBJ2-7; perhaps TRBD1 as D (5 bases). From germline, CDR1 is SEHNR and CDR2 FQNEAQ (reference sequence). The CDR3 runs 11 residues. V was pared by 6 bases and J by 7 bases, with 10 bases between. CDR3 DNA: TGTGCCAGCAGGGAGCCAGGGGAGCAGTACTTC. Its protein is CASREPGEQYF. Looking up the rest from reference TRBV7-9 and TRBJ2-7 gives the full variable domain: DTGVSQNPRHKITKRGQNVTFRCDPISEHNRLYWYRQTLGQGPEFLTYFQNEAQLEKSRLLSDRFSAERPKGSFSTLEIQRTEQGDSAMYLCASREPGEQYFGPGTRLTVT.

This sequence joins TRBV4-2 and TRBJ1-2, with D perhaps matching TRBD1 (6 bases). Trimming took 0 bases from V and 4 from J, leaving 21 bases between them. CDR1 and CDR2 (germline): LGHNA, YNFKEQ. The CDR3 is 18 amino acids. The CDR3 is CASSQESWQGEGGYGYTF. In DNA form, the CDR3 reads TGTGCCAGCAGCCAAGAGAGCTGGCAGGGCGAGGGGGGCTATGGCTACACCTTC.

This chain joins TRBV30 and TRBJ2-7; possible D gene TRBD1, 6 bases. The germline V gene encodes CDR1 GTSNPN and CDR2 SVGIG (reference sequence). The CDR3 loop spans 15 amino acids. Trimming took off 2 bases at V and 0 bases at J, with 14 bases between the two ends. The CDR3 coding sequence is TGTGCCTGGAGTTTAGTGGGCAGGGGCTCCTACGAGCAGTACTTC. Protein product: CAWSLVGRGSYEQYF.

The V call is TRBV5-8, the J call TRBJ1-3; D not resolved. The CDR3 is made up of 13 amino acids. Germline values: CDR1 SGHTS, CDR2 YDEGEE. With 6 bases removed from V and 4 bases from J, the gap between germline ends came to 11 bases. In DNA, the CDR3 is TGTGCCAGCACCTACCTTAAGGGAAACACCATATATTTT. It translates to CASTYLKGNTIYF.

CDR3 coding DNA: TGTGCCAGCAGCCAAGGGCAGGCCAAGTACCCCCAGCATTTT. Translation: CASSQGQAKYPQHF. This chain connects TRBV3-1 (or the pseudogene TRBV3-2) to TRBJ1-5, with D unclear. CDR1 and CDR2 (germline): LGHDT, YNNKEL (reference sequence). This CDR3 comprises 14 residues. V gave up 1 base and J gave up 10 bases, with 14 bases separating them.

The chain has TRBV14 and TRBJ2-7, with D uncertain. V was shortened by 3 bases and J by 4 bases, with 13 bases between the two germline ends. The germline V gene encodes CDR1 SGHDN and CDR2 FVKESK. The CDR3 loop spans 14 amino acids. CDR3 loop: CASSHPPRGYEQYF. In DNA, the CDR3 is TGTGCCAGCAGCCATCCCCCCCGCGGATACGAGCAGTACTTC.

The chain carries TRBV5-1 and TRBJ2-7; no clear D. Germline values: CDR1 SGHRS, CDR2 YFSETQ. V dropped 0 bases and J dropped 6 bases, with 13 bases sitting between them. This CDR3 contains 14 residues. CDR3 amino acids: CASSLVADPGEQYF. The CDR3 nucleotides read TGCGCCAGCAGCTTGGTTGCGGACCCTGGCGAGCAGTACTTC.

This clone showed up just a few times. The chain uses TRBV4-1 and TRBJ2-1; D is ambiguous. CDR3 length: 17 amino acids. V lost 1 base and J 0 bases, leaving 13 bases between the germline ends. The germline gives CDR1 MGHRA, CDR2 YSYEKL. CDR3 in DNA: TGCGCCAGCAGCCAAGGGCAACCCCTAAGCTCCTACAATGAGCAGTTCTTC. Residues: CASSQGQPLSSYNEQFF.

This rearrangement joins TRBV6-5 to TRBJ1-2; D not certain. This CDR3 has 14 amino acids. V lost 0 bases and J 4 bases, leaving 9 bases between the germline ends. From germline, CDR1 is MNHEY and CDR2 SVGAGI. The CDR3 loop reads CASSYSSEGYGYTF. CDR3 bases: TGTGCCAGCAGTTACTCGTCAGAGGGCTATGGCTACACCTTC.

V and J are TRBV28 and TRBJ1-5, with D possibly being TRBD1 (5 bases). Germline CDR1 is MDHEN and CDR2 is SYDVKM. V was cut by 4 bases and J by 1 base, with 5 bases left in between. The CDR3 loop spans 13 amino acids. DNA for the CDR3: TGTGCCAGCAGTTGGGACAGCAATCAGCCCCAGCATTTT. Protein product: CASSWDSNQPQHF.

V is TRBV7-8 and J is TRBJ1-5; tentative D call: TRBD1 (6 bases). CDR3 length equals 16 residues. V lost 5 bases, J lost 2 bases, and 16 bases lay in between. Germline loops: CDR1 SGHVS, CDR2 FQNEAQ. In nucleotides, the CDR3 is TGTGCCAGCAGCCCCGACAGAGACAGGCGCAATCAGCCCCAGCATTTT. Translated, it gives CASSPDRDRRNQPQHF.